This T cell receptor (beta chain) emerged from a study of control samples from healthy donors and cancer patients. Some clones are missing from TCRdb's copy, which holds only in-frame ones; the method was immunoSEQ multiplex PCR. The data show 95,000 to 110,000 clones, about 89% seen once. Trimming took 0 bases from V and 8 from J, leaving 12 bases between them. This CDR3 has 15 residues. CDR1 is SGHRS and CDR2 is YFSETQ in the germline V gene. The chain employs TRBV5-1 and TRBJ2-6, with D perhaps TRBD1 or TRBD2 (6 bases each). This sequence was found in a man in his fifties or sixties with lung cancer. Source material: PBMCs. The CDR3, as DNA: TGCGCCAGCAGCTTGGCCACCGGGGGCTCCAACGTCCTGACTTTC. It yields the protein CASSLATGGSNVLTF.